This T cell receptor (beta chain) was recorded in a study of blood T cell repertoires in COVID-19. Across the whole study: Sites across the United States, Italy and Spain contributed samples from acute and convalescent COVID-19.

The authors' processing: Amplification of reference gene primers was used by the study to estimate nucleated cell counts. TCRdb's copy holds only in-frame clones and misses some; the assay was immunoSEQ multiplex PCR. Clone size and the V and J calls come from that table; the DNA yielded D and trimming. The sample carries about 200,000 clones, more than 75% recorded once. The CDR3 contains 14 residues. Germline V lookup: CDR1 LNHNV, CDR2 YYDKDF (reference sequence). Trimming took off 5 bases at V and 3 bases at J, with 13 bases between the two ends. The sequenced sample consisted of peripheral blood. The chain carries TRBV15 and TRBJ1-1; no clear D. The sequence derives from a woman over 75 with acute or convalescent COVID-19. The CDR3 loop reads CATSADTSHTEAFF. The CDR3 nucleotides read TGTGCCACCAGCGCCGACACGAGCCACACTGAAGCTTTCTTT.